This T cell receptor (beta chain) was captured in a study of CD8+CD57+ T cells in acquired aplastic anemia. Study-level background: The average for DNA from sorted CD4+ and CD8+ cells was approximately 3.2 ug.

This clonotype was detected many times. Sequencing involved patients with CD8+CD57+ cell expansion previously shown by flow cytometry. The CDR3 totals 14 residues. CDR1 and CDR2 (germline): SNHLY, FYNNEI. V was pared by 9 bases and J by 0 bases, with 5 bases of the junction left unmatched. Genomic DNA, serving as template, underwent TCR beta VDJ and CDR3 profiling. Each CDR3 protein gets one entry after TCRdb re-called the reads with MiXCR. The sample includes about 160,000 distinct CDR3 sequences, more than 45% seen only once; the top ten take roughly 3.1%. This chain joins TRBV2 and TRBJ1-3; 7 nucleotides line up with TRBD1. This clonotype originated in a human donor with aplastic anemia. Sequencing was carried out using sorted CD4+, CD8+, or CD8+CD57+ T cells (not recorded which) from PBMCs. CDR3 DNA: TGTGCCAGAAAGGGGACAGACTCTGGAAACACCATATATTTT. Translated: CARKGTDSGNTIYF. Together with reference TRBV2 and TRBJ1-3, the CDR3 gives the full variable domain: EPEVTQTPSHQVTQMGQEVILRCVPISNHLYFYWYRQILGQKVEFLVSFYNNEISEKSEIFDDQFSVERPDGSNFTLKIRSTKLEDSAMYFCARKGTDSGNTIYFGEGSWLTVV.